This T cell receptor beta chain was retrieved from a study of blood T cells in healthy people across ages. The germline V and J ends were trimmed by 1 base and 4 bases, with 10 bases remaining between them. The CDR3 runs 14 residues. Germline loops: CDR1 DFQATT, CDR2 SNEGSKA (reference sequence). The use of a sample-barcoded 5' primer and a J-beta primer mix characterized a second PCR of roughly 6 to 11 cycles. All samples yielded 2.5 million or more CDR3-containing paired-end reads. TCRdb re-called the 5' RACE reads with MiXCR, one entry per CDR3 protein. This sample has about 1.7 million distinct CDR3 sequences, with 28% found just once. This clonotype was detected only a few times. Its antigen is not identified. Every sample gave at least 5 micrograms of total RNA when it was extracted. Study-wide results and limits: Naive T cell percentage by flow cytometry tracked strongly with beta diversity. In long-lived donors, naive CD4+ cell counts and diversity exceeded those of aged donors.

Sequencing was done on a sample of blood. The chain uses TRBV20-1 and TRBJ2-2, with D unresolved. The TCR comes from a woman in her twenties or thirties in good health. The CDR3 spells CSARGGGATGELFF. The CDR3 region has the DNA TGCAGTGCTAGAGGGGGTGGCGCCACCGGGGAGCTGTTTTTT.